Presented here are 10 T cell receptor beta chains from one specimen sequenced in a study of molecular identifiers for immune sequencing clone quantification. Each CDR3 protein is one row after TCRdb ran MiXCR on the PCR reads. Here the sample spans tens of thousands of distinct CDR3 sequences, 15% to 20% being singletons. The sample taken for sequencing was naive CD8+ T cells from blood, with Jurkat cell RNA spiked in. Subset in this sample: FACS-sorted CD8+CD4-CCR7+CD45RA+ naive T cells. These receptors were taken from a human donor in good health. Some libraries in this study had Jurkat cell RNA spiked in.

This clonotype has at least ten counts. CDR3 loop: CASSYYGDGFYEQFF. The DNA for the CDR3 is TGTGCCAGCAGTTATTATGGTGACGGGTTCTATGAGCAGTTCTTC. The rearrangement links TRBV6-2 or TRBV6-3 to TRBJ2-1; D is uncertain. The CDR3 has 15 amino acids. The germline V gene has CDR1 MNHEY and CDR2 SVGEGT. V was cut by 3 bases and J by 8 bases, with 17 bases left in between.

This clonotype occurred many times. The chain is built from TRBV4-3 and TRBJ2-1, with TRBD2 matching 13 bases. The CDR3 covers 18 residues. Germline V CDR1 and CDR2: LGHNA, YSLEER. The J segment lost 1 base and the V segment lost 1 base, leaving 4 bases of the junction unmatched. The CDR3 is CASSQGTSGSESYNEQFF. The CDR3 DNA sequence: TGCGCCAGCAGCCAAGGGACTAGCGGGAGTGAATCCTACAATGAGCAGTTCTTC.

In its sample, this clonotype was seen once. A much more abundant neighbour one base away suggests this may be a read error. V and J are TRBV12-5 and TRBJ1-1; D gene uncertain. Germline V gene data show CDR1 as LGHNT and CDR2 as FRNRAP. V was cut by 7 bases and J by 7 bases, with 16 bases left in between. CDR3 length equals 13 residues. The CDR3 sequence: CASDLHSGDEAFF. In DNA, the CDR3 is TGTGCTAGTGATCTACACAGCGGCGATGAAGCTTTCTTT.

The chain links TRBV4-1 to TRBJ1-5; D unresolved. V was cut by 6 bases and J by 3 bases, with 9 bases left in between. This CDR3 is 13 amino acids long. CDR1 and CDR2 (germline): MGHRA, YSYEKL. CDR3 region: CASSGTPNQPQHF. The CDR3 DNA is TGCGCCAGCAGTGGTACCCCCAATCAGCCCCAGCATTTT.

Ten or more counts support this clonotype. This chain links TRBV30 with TRBJ2-6; 8 bases align to TRBD1. The CDR3 covers 15 residues. J was trimmed by 5 bases and V by 3 bases; bases with no gene match: 6. The germline V gene encodes CDR1 GTSNPN and CDR2 SVGIG (reference sequence). The CDR3 sequence is CAWRKTGGWANVLTF. The CDR3 bases are TGTGCCTGGAGGAAAACAGGGGGTTGGGCCAACGTCCTGACTTTC.

This clonotype came up many times. V and J are TRBV28 and TRBJ2-6, with 7 nucleotides matching TRBD1. CDR3 length: 16 amino acids. CDR1 and CDR2 from the germline V gene are MDHEN and SYDVKM. Trimming removed 6 bases from V and 4 bases from J; junction bases left unmatched: 9. The CDR3 DNA reads TGTGCCAGCAGCACAGACAGGGAGAGCGGGGCCAACGTCCTGACTTTC. This codes for CASSTDRESGANVLTF.

At least ten counts were recorded for this clonotype. V and J are TRBV27 and TRBJ2-1; D not certain. CDR1 and CDR2 (germline): MNHEY, SMNVEV (reference sequence). The CDR3 sequence is 14 residues long. Trimming removed 6 bases from V and 5 bases from J, with 14 bases in between. The CDR3 sequence: CASSFLGPNNEQFF. The CDR3 region has the DNA TGTGCCAGCAGCTTTCTCGGTCCCAACAATGAGCAGTTCTTC.

This clonotype was seen repeatedly, ten times or more. This sequence joins TRBV4-1 and TRBJ1-2, with D tentatively TRBD1 (6 bases). Germline V gives CDR1 MGHRA, CDR2 YSYEKL. With 2 bases removed from V and 0 bases from J, the gap between germline ends came to 7 bases. This CDR3 region has 14 residues. The CDR3 region has the DNA TGCGCCAGCAGCCAAACAGGGACTAACTATGGCTACACCTTC. Amino acid sequence: CASSQTGTNYGYTF.

This clonotype was recorded many times. J is TRBJ2-1 and V is TRBV3-1; D unclear. From germline, CDR1 is LGHDT and CDR2 YNNKEL (reference sequence). This CDR3 is 14 amino acids long. V was cut by 4 bases and J by 12 bases, with 19 bases left in between. The CDR3 loop reads CASSPRYSKSGQFF. As DNA, the CDR3 is TGTGCCAGCAGCCCAAGGTACTCAAAATCCGGGCAGTTCTTC.

As concerns this clonotype: Just one base apart from a much larger clone, this may be a read error. Here the CDR3 DNA reads TGCGTCAGCAGCCACGTCGAGAATGGAGAGGCGGACGAGCAGTACTTC. Amino acids: CVSSHVENGEADEQYF. The chain combines TRBV4-3 with TRBJ2-7; the D is unclear. Per germline, CDR1 LGHNA and CDR2 YSLEER. CDR3 length: 16 residues.